A single sample is the source of the 27 T cell receptor beta chains below, sequenced in a study of tissue T cells after allogeneic stem cell transplantation. Time point indicated: mouse harvest day 7 after allogeneic transplant. Each mouse received 10^7 T-cell-depleted marrow cells plus 10^6 splenic CD5+ T cells by tail vein. Using immunoSEQ multiplex PCR, the repertoire was profiled, and TCRdb retains in-frame clones only, with some absent. The table lists some 6,600 clones, less than 60% of them singletons, with roughly 8.2% in the top ten. What was sequenced was lymph node tissue. Source of these receptors: a female BALB/c mouse given C57BL/6 T cells with graft-versus-host disease after an allogeneic hematopoietic cell transplant.

Worth noting for this clone: The genes are named according to mouse. The read stops 1 residue short of the end of the CDR3; the missing end is completed from the germline J gene. The chain joins TRBV23 to TRBJ1-1. From germline, CDR1 is KGHTA and CDR2 FQNQQP. CDR3 size: 11 residues. The DNA read from the CDR3 is TGCTCCAGCAGTCAACGGGGAGGAGTCTTC. Translated: CSSSQRGGVF. The whole CDR3 reads CSSSQRGGVFF.

To note about this clone: Gene labels here are mouse ones. The CDR3 goes on 1 residue after the read ends, and that part is filled in from the germline J gene. V gene TRBV26 combines with J gene TRBJ2-3; TRBD2 agrees at 11 bases. Germline values: CDR1 KGHPV, CDR2 FQNQEV (reference sequence). The CDR3 consists of 16 residues. The V and J ends lost 1 base and 0 bases, in that order; junction bases with no gene match: 0. The CDR3 sequence is CASSLWTGGSAETLYF. The DNA read from the CDR3 is TGTGCCAGCAGTCTGTGGACTGGGGGGAGTGCAGAAACGCTGTAT.

This clone was detected a few times. Here the gene names and germline are mouse. The read finishes 1 residue shy of the CDR3 end, and the germline J gene is used to complete it. The sample carries other DNA sequences with the same CDR3. The chain joins TRBV26 to TRBJ2-7; unclear D gene. V shed 2 bases and J shed 1 base, with 6 bases lying between them. CDR3 length equals 13 residues. Germline-derived CDR1 and CDR2 are KGHPV and FQNQEV (reference sequence). CDR3 sequence reads: CASSLSGSYEQYF. The sequenced part of the CDR3 DNA is TGTGCCAGCAGTCTGAGTGGGTCCTATGAACAGTAC. The full variable domain, its missing parts supplied by reference TRBV26 and TRBJ2-7, is NSKVIQTPRYLVKGQGQKAKMRCIPEKGHPVVFWYQQNKNNEFKFLINFQNQEVLQQIDMTEKRFSAECPSNSPCSLEIQSSEAGDSALYLCASSLSGSYEQYFGPGTRLTVL.

Worth noting for this clone: These gene names are mouse names. The read halts 1 residue ahead of the CDR3 end, with the missing end drawn from the germline J gene. The chain joins TRBV26 to TRBJ2-7; D is possibly TRBD1 or TRBD2 (6 bases each). This CDR3 region has 13 residues. Germline V gene sequence: CDR1 KGHPV, CDR2 FQNQEV (reference sequence). V gave up 2 bases and J gave up 3 bases, with 8 bases separating them. The sequenced part of the CDR3 DNA is TGTGCCAGCAGTCTGGGGGGCCTCTATGAACAGTAC. Translated: CASSLGGLYEQY. The full-length CDR3 reads as CASSLGGLYEQYF.

This clone showed up just a few times. Genes here carry mouse names. The read finishes 1 residue shy of the CDR3 end, and the germline J gene is used to complete it. This sequence joins TRBV26 and TRBJ2-7; no clear D. The germline gives CDR1 KGHPV, CDR2 FQNQEV (reference sequence). The CDR3 is 12 residues long. With 5 bases removed from V and 4 bases from J, the gap between germline ends came to 9 bases. This CDR3 reads CASSYDTYEQYF. The sequenced CDR3 bases are TGTGCCAGCAGTTACGATACTTATGAACAGTAC.

Only a few counts were recorded for this clone. Genes here carry mouse names. The DNA ends 1 residue before the CDR3 does, and the rest of the CDR3 is filled in from the germline J gene. This rearrangement joins TRBV16 to TRBJ2-7; D is tentatively TRBD1 or TRBD2 (6 bases each). Germline CDR1 and CDR2: SGHSA and FRNQAP. The CDR3 extends over 12 amino acids. V was shortened by 3 bases and J by 6 bases, with 9 bases between the two germline ends. The CDR3 is CASSLGAGEQYF. The CDR3 DNA, read in part, is TGTGCAAGCAGCTTGGGGGCGGGTGAACAGTAC.

Regarding this clone: Any gene name here is a mouse gene name. The CDR3 goes on 1 residue after the read ends, and that part is filled in from the germline J gene. This rearrangement joins TRBV3 to TRBJ2-3, with 7 nucleotides matching TRBD1. Trimming at V came to 4 bases and at J to 1 base, leaving 2 bases not matched to a gene. This CDR3 has 14 amino acids. Looked up from germline, CDR1 is SNHLY and CDR2 is FYNGKV (reference sequence). The CDR3 DNA, read in part, is TGTGCCAGCAGCTCTGACAGGGGTGCAGAAACGCTGTAT. Translation gives CASSSDRGAETLY. The CDR3 reads in full as CASSSDRGAETLYF.

About this clone itself: Gene names refer to mouse genes. The CDR3 end lies 1 residue beyond the end of the read and is filled in from the germline J gene. The chain is built from TRBV3 and TRBJ2-2, with D possibly being TRBD1 (5 bases). From germline, CDR1 is SNHLY and CDR2 FYNGKV (reference sequence). This CDR3 spans 15 amino acids. V lost 0 bases and J lost 4, with 9 bases in between. The chain's CDR3 is CASSLARAGTGQLYF. The CDR3 DNA, read in part, is TGTGCCAGCAGCTTAGCCAGGGCGGGCACCGGGCAGCTCTAC.

About this clone: Mouse names are used for the genes. The CDR3 end falls 1 residue outside the read, so it is completed with the germline J gene. The chain combines TRBV2 with TRBJ1-4; D unresolved. Between the trimmed V and J ends, which lost 0 bases and 0 bases, there was a span of 5 bases. Germline CDR1 is LGHNA and CDR2 is YSYQKL. The CDR3 length is 15 residues. The chain's CDR3 is CASSQDTISNERLFF. Incomplete CDR3 DNA: TGTGCCAGCAGCCAAGATACAATTTCCAACGAAAGATTATTT. Drawing the rest from reference TRBV2 and TRBJ1-4, the complete variable domain is DPKIIQKPKYLVAVTGSEKILICEQYLGHNAMYWYRQSAKKPLEFMFSYSYQKLMDNQTASSRFQPQSSKKNHLDLQITALKPDDSATYFCASSQDTISNERLFFGHGTKLSVL.

This clone is termed large. All gene names here are mouse names. The CDR3 goes on 1 residue after the read ends, and that part is filled in from the germline J gene. The rearrangement joins TRBV16 to TRBJ2-7, with D unclear. Trimming shortened V by 4 bases and J by 6 bases, and 7 bases separated the two germline ends. The CDR3 length is 11 residues. CDR1 and CDR2 (germline): SGHSA, FRNQAP. CDR3 DNA (partial): TGTGCAAGCAGCTCCACAGTTGAACAGTAC. It translates to CASSSTVEQY. The complete CDR3 sequence is CASSSTVEQYF.

Note on this clone: The listed genes are named as in mouse. The read falls 1 residue short of the CDR3 end, and the missing part is taken from the germline J gene. The rearrangement uses TRBV26 and TRBJ1-3; possibly TRBD1 for D (6 bases). CDR1 is KGHPV and CDR2 is FQNQEV in the germline V gene (reference sequence). The CDR3 sequence is 13 residues long. V was clipped by 3 bases and J by 4 bases, with 7 bases between them. Incomplete CDR3 DNA: TGTGCCAGCAGTCTCAGGGGAGGAAATACGCTCTAT. As protein: CASSLRGGNTLY. The entire CDR3 is CASSLRGGNTLYF. Full variable domain (rest looked up from reference TRBV26 and TRBJ1-3): NSKVIQTPRYLVKGQGQKAKMRCIPEKGHPVVFWYQQNKNNEFKFLINFQNQEVLQQIDMTEKRFSAECPSNSPCSLEIQSSEAGDSALYLCASSLRGGNTLYFGEGSRLIVV.

Points on this clone: Genes and germline come from the mouse. The observed sequence ends 1 residue before the CDR3 terminus, with the missing tail filled in from the germline J gene. The chain uses TRBV16 and TRBJ1-1; unclear D gene. From germline, CDR1 is SGHSA and CDR2 FRNQAP. V was trimmed by 4 bases and J by 4 bases, leaving 1 base between them. The CDR3 has 10 amino acids. The CDR3 here is CASSSTEVFF. CDR3 bases read: TGTGCAAGCAGCTCCACAGAAGTCTTC.

As to this clone: Gene names denote mouse genes. The CDR3 end is not reached by the read, which stops 1 residue before it; the germline J gene fills it in. The gene calls are TRBV5 and TRBJ1-2; D remains unclear. The CDR3 length is 11 residues. V was pared by 4 bases and J by 6 bases, with 6 bases between. In germline, CDR1 is LGHNA, CDR2 YNLKQL (reference sequence). Incomplete CDR3 DNA: TGTGCCAGCAGCCCCACCGCCGACTACACC. The encoded protein is CASSPTADYT. The whole CDR3 reads CASSPTADYTF.

This clone was seen only a few times. Mouse germline and gene names are used. The CDR3 extends 1 residue past the end of the read, so its final part is completed from the germline J gene. V and J are TRBV13-1 and TRBJ2-7, with D perhaps matching TRBD2 (6 bases). The CDR3 has 12 amino acids. Per germline, CDR1 NSHNY and CDR2 SYGAGN. V shed 2 bases and J shed 7 bases, with 10 bases lying between them. The chain's CDR3 is CASSEGGGEQYF. CDR3 bases read: TGTGCCAGCAGTGAGGGGGGAGGGGAACAGTAC.

The sample holds a few counts of this clone. Gene labels here are mouse ones. The read gets to within 1 residue of the CDR3 end, and the germline J gene fills in the rest. This chain links TRBV13-1 with TRBJ2-7, with D perhaps matching TRBD1 (6 bases). Trimming took 2 bases from V and 6 from J, leaving 12 bases between them. This CDR3 is built from 13 residues. The V gene's germline CDR1 is NSHNY and CDR2 SYGAGN. The CDR3 DNA, read in part, is TGTGCCAGCAGTGAGCCAGGGGTAGGTGAACAGTAC. This gives the protein CASSEPGVGEQY. The full-length CDR3 reads as CASSEPGVGEQYF.

For this clone: Mouse gene names and germline throughout. The read stops 1 residue short of the end of the CDR3; the missing end is completed from the germline J gene. The chain couples TRBV26 to TRBJ1-2, with TRBD1 identical over 8 bases. V gave up 2 bases and J gave up 4 bases; unmatched junction bases: 0. Per germline, CDR1 KGHPV and CDR2 FQNQEV (reference sequence). This CDR3 spans 13 amino acids. The CDR3 reads CASSLGQGSDYTF. CDR3 bases read: TGTGCCAGCAGTCTGGGACAGGGCTCCGACTACACC.

Worth noting for this clone: The genes are named according to mouse. The sequence runs out 1 residue before the end of the CDR3; the remainder is reconstructed from the germline J gene. V gene TRBV20 combines with J gene TRBJ2-2; D gene unclear. This CDR3 has 14 residues. Trimming shortened V by 2 bases and J by 0 bases, and 7 bases separated the two germline ends. Germline V gene data show CDR1 as GFQATS and CDR2 as STVNSAI. Here the CDR3 reads CGARRDANTGQLYF. CDR3 DNA (partial): TGTGGTGCTAGGAGGGATGCAAACACCGGGCAGCTCTAC.

As to this clone: Mouse germline and gene names are used. Sequencing ends 1 residue short of the CDR3 end; the germline J gene provides the rest. The chain joins TRBV26 to TRBJ1-1, with TRBD1 matching 10 bases. This CDR3 contains 15 residues. The V gene's germline CDR1 is KGHPV and CDR2 FQNQEV (reference sequence). The ends lost 4 bases at V and 4 bases at J; junction bases unmatched: 6. This CDR3 is CASSHDRGRGTEVFF. The sequenced part of the CDR3 DNA is TGTGCCAGCAGTCATGACAGGGGGCGCGGCACAGAAGTCTTC. The whole variable domain, remainder taken from reference TRBV26 and TRBJ1-1, is NSKVIQTPRYLVKGQGQKAKMRCIPEKGHPVVFWYQQNKNNEFKFLINFQNQEVLQQIDMTEKRFSAECPSNSPCSLEIQSSEAGDSALYLCASSHDRGRGTEVFFGKGTRLTVV.

A word on this clone: Gene names are the mouse ones. The CDR3 end falls 1 residue outside the read, so it is completed with the germline J gene. The J gene is TRBJ2-5, the V gene TRBV26, with unresolved D. There are 14 residues in the CDR3. Germline V lookup: CDR1 KGHPV, CDR2 FQNQEV (reference sequence). V dropped 4 bases and J dropped 2 bases, with 10 bases sitting between them. The sequenced CDR3 bases are TGTGCCAGCAGTCCCGATGGGAGCCAAGACACCCAGTAC. Translated: CASSPDGSQDTQY. The complete CDR3 reads CASSPDGSQDTQYF.

This clone was seen just once. Germline and genes: mouse. The read is 1 residue too short to cover the CDR3 end, so that end is filled in from the germline J gene. The chain uses TRBV26 and TRBJ2-4; 9 bases match TRBD2. The CDR3 covers 16 residues. CDR1 and CDR2 from the germline V gene are KGHPV and FQNQEV (reference sequence). J lost 0 bases, V lost 4 bases, and 5 bases had no gene match. The CDR3 loop is CASSPFDWGSQNTLYF. CDR3 DNA, as far as it was read: TGTGCCAGCAGTCCATTCGACTGGGGGAGTCAAAACACCTTGTAC.

This clone has just a few counts. Gene and germline names: mouse. Coverage ceases 1 residue before the CDR3 finishes, and the germline J gene fills in the end. The V call is TRBV19, the J call TRBJ2-1; tentative D call: TRBD2 (7 bases). CDR3 size: 14 residues. V lost 2 bases, J lost 7 bases, and 13 bases lay in between. The V gene's germline CDR1 is FNHDT and CDR2 SITEND (reference sequence). The sequenced part of the CDR3 DNA is TGTGCCAGCAGTATCGGGGGGCGCAGAGCTGAGCAGTTC. It encodes CASSIGGRRAEQF. The whole CDR3 sequence reads CASSIGGRRAEQFF.

This clone was counted only a few times. Mouse names are used for the genes. The CDR3 end is not reached by the read, which stops 1 residue before it; the germline J gene fills it in. This rearrangement joins TRBV3 to TRBJ2-7; D is unresolved. V was trimmed by 2 bases and J by 9 bases, leaving 11 bases between them. The germline V gene has CDR1 SNHLY and CDR2 FYNGKV (reference sequence). This CDR3 has 12 amino acids. CDR3 DNA (partial): TGTGCCAGCAGCTTACAGGCCCCTGGACAGTAC. This codes for CASSLQAPGQY. The whole CDR3 sequence reads CASSLQAPGQYF.

With respect to this clone: These gene names are mouse names. Sequencing ends 1 residue short of the CDR3 end; the germline J gene provides the rest. The V call is TRBV30, the J call TRBJ1-2; D remains unclear. The CDR3 consists of 9 residues. Germline V CDR1 and CDR2: SQVVS, ANEGSEA. This chain's CDR3 is CTPDSDYTF. The covered CDR3 bases are TGTACCCCAGACTCCGACTACACC.

About this clone: Genes and germline are mouse. The read ends 1 residue shy of where the CDR3 ends; the end is completed using the germline J gene. The V and J genes are TRBV3 and TRBJ1-4; D not certain. With 5 bases removed from V and 4 bases from J, the gap between germline ends came to 8 bases. The CDR3 has 13 residues. Germline V gives CDR1 SNHLY, CDR2 FYNGKV (reference sequence). The CDR3 sequence is CASSPHSNERLFF. The CDR3 DNA, read in part, is TGTGCCAGCAGCCCCCACAGCAACGAAAGATTATTT.

As for this clone: The gene symbols are mouse symbols. The CDR3 end is not reached by the read, which stops 1 residue before it; the germline J gene fills it in. The chain has TRBV19 and TRBJ2-1; D is unclear. The CDR3 loop spans 11 amino acids. V gave up 2 bases and J gave up 4 bases, with 1 base separating them. Germline V lookup: CDR1 FNHDT, CDR2 SITEND (reference sequence). CDR3 sequence reads: CASSIYAEQFF. The CDR3 DNA, read in part, is TGTGCCAGCAGTATTTATGCTGAGCAGTTC. The complete variable domain, with remaining parts taken from reference TRBV19 and TRBJ2-1, reads GGIITQTPKFLIGQEGQKLTLKCQQNFNHDTMYWYRQDSGKGLRLIYYSITENDLQKGDLSEGYDASREKKSSFSLTVTSAQKNEMAVFLCASSIYAEQFFGPGTRLTVL.

About this clone: Mouse names are used for the genes. The CDR3 end lies 1 residue beyond the end of the read and is filled in from the germline J gene. The rearrangement uses TRBV26 and TRBJ2-2, with D possibly TRBD1 on 5 matching bases. There are 13 residues in the CDR3. V was cut by 2 bases and J by 4 bases, with 5 bases left in between. Germline CDR1 is KGHPV and CDR2 is FQNQEV (reference sequence). The part of the CDR3 DNA that was read is TGTGCCAGCAGTCTGAGGGGCACCGGGCAGCTCTAC. It codes for CASSLRGTGQLY. The full CDR3 is CASSLRGTGQLYF.

A word on this clone: Mouse germline and gene names are used. The read finishes 1 residue shy of the CDR3 end, and the germline J gene is used to complete it. The rearrangement links TRBV13-2 to TRBJ2-1; the D is unclear. Between the trimmed V and J ends, which lost 2 bases and 1 base, there was a span of 10 bases. Looked up from germline, CDR1 is NNHNN and CDR2 is SYGAGS (reference sequence). The CDR3 covers 15 residues. Partial CDR3 DNA: TGTGCCAGCGGTGACCCCCCGGACAACTATGCTGAGCAGTTC. Amino acids: CASGDPPDNYAEQF. The full CDR3 protein reads CASGDPPDNYAEQFF.